These T cell receptor beta chains were read from a single sample in a study of T-cell reconstitution after alpha-beta-depleted transplantation in children. MiXCR, run by TCRdb on the PCR reads, gives a single entry per CDR3 protein. Among about 640,000 distinct CDR3 sequences, approximately 16% were seen once, and the ten largest hold about 1.1%. The specimen was PBMCs from the stem cell graft donor, collected from the stem cell graft. The origin of the receptors is a human donor who donated a stem cell graft to a child with acute myeloid leukemia. Both conserved end residues are trimmed from each CDR3.

V: TRBV29-1; J: TRBJ1-1; CDR3: SVQKGYGITEAF
V: TRBV13; J: TRBJ1-3; CDR3: ASSPVDPDRGHSSGNTIY
V: TRBV5-1; J: TRBJ2-1; CDR3: ASSLWGSDEQF
V: TRBV5-1; J: TRBJ1-2; CDR3: ASSLYGRGYT
V: TRBV9; J: TRBJ2-1; CDR3: ASSSLGGGRTYNERF
V: TRBV20-1; J: TRBJ1-1; CDR3: SATQYLQGGQGDTEAF
V: TRBV5-8; J: TRBJ1-2; CDR3: ASSWGPGQGLAGYT
V: TRBV7-2; J: TRBJ2-5; CDR3: ASSFRLAGDEGETQY
V: TRBV20-1; J: TRBJ1-4; CDR3: SARDDRIQMTNEKLF
V: TRBV13; J: TRBJ1-3; CDR3: ASSLNQGKVVRGNTIY
V: TRBV5-1; J: TRBJ2-1; CDR3: ASSLGPGNNEQF
V: TRBV29-1; J: TRBJ1-5; CDR3: SVDETGTGNQPQH
V: TRBV20-1; J: TRBJ2-1; CDR3: SASYSGTHSYNEQF
V: TRBV7-9; J: TRBJ1-6; CDR3: ASSFLDRANSPLH
V: TRBV15; J: TRBJ2-1; CDR3: ATSRVIGGAYNEQF
V: TRBV5-1; J: TRBJ2-5; CDR3: ASSLAYQMETQY
V: TRBV11-2; J: TRBJ1-5; CDR3: ASSLGGTEQPQH
V: TRBV12-3/TRBV12-4; J: TRBJ2-7; CDR3: ASSFPQTYEQY
V: TRBV12-3/TRBV12-4; J: TRBJ2-3; CDR3: ASTSWSGTDTQY
V: TRBV11-1; J: TRBJ2-6; CDR3: ASSLTQGANVLT
V: TRBV7-2; J: TRBJ2-1; CDR3: ASSFRRVVLNEQF
V: TRBV24-1; J: TRBJ1-2; CDR3: ATSDSRQVLSYGYT
V: TRBV7-2; J: TRBJ2-7; CDR3: ASSSVGGAYEQY
V: TRBV11-2; J: TRBJ2-1; CDR3: ASSPPGTSGGDAYNEQF
V: TRBV20-1; J: TRBJ2-3; CDR3: SARPSGAFTDTQY
V: TRBV9; J: TRBJ2-3; CDR3: ASSVGGGSNTQY
V: TRBV9; J: TRBJ2-4; CDR3: ASGGGLAKNIQY
V: TRBV11-1; J: TRBJ2-1; CDR3: ASSRLTATGLRYNEQF
V: TRBV29-1; J: TRBJ1-2; CDR3: SVLPLRTVSYGYT
V: TRBV29-1; J: TRBJ2-7; CDR3: SVRDSPAYEQY
V: TRBV20-1; J: TRBJ2-2; CDR3: SARDKRDTGELF
V: TRBV3-1; J: TRBJ2-1; CDR3: ASSHLLGSGGVRDEQF
V: TRBV20-1; J: TRBJ1-5; CDR3: SATTGGQPQH
V: TRBV7-9; J: TRBJ1-4; CDR3: ASSLDVTGREKLF
V: TRBV5-1; J: TRBJ2-7; CDR3: ASSLEVGYEQY
V: TRBV20-1; J: TRBJ1-5; CDR3: SAVLGQGIQPQH
V: TRBV2; J: TRBJ1-1; CDR3: ASSEVLDAQAF
V: TRBV7-9; J: TRBJ2-2; CDR3: ASSLTGRRELF
V: TRBV5-1; J: TRBJ2-5; CDR3: ASSLMGGEETQY
V: TRBV10-1; J: TRBJ2-3; CDR3: ASSDAGRTDTQY
V: TRBV29-1; J: TRBJ2-1; CDR3: SVVGFNEQF
V: TRBV11-2; J: TRBJ2-6; CDR3: ASSLDPPFEGSGANVLT
V: TRBV18; J: TRBJ2-1; CDR3: ASSPLAESYNEQF
V: TRBV20-1; J: TRBJ2-5; CDR3: SARGGQPEAQY
V: TRBV20-1; J: TRBJ2-1; CDR3: SARRQGLEQF
V: TRBV19; J: TRBJ1-5; CDR3: ASSAIGTGRFGNQPQH
V: TRBV4-1; J: TRBJ1-1; CDR3: ASSHDGDRVSTEAF
V: TRBV6-5; J: TRBJ1-1; CDR3: ASSYATGTGGTEAF
V: TRBV6-2/TRBV6-3; J: TRBJ2-7; CDR3: ASRSGGAQYEQY
V: TRBV20-1; J: TRBJ1-5; CDR3: SATDPWDGSNQPQH
V: TRBV12-3/TRBV12-4; J: TRBJ1-2; CDR3: ASSLNTGSVYT
V: TRBV20-1; J: TRBJ2-5; CDR3: SATDRTETQY
V: TRBV11-2; J: TRBJ2-7; CDR3: ASSSPFTGGRFSYEQY
V: TRBV7-9; J: TRBJ2-1; CDR3: ASSFSGA
V: TRBV4-3; J: TRBJ2-1; CDR3: ASSLRLAGGMDEQF